Presented here are 29 T cell receptor beta chains from one specimen sequenced in a study of blood T cell repertoires in COVID-19. Sequencing used immunoSEQ multiplex PCR; TCRdb keeps in-frame clones, though not all of them. The sample has about 210,000 clones; around 76% are singletons. The sequenced sample consisted of peripheral blood. These receptors originate from a woman aged 55 to 70 with COVID-19, enrolled during active disease.

V is TRBV19 and J is TRBJ2-7, with D possibly matching TRBD1 (6 bases). Germline CDR1 LNHDA, CDR2 SQIVND (reference sequence). Deletions cut 3 bases from V and 0 bases from J, with 9 bases between. This CDR3 is 14 amino acids long. Here the CDR3 reads CASSIQGSSYEQYF. CDR3 bases: TGTGCCAGTAGTATCCAGGGGAGCTCCTACGAGCAGTACTTC.

This chain uses TRBV7-2 with TRBJ1-1, with TRBD1 matching 7 bases. Germline CDR1 reads SGHTA; CDR2 reads FQGNSA. The CDR3 runs to 13 residues. Trimming took 5 bases from V and 4 from J; bases not matched to a gene: 4. CDR3 sequence reads: CASSQGQTTEAFF. In DNA form, the CDR3 reads TGTGCCAGCAGCCAGGGACAGACCACTGAAGCTTTCTTT.

This clone has only one observation. The chain has TRBV27 and TRBJ2-3; TRBD2 agrees at 10 bases. The CDR3 loop spans 16 amino acids. The J segment lost 7 bases and the V segment lost 3 bases, leaving 10 bases of the junction unmatched. CDR1 is MNHEY, CDR2 SMNVEV, per germline (reference sequence). CDR3 sequence (DNA): TGTGCCAGCAGTTTTCGAGCGGGGGGGTTTATCAATACGCAGTATTTT. Protein: CASSFRAGGFINTQYF.

Worth noting for this clone: It may be a read error: a sequence one base away is much more abundant. The genes are TRBV6-1 and TRBJ1-2, with 7 bases aligning to TRBD1. The junction had 0 bases not matched to a gene; V was cut back by 2 bases and J by 3 bases. Per the germline V gene, CDR1 is MNHNS and CDR2 is SASEGT. The CDR3 sequence is 13 residues long. The CDR3 coding sequence is TGTGCCAGCAGTGAACAGGGGGACTATGGCTACACCTTC. It is translated as CASSEQGDYGYTF.

This clone was picked up one time. In DNA, the CDR3 is TGTGCCAGCAGCCGCGGGGACAGGGCTAACTATGGCTACACCTTC. This encodes CASSRGDRANYGYTF. The chain uses TRBV6-6 and TRBJ1-2, with 9 bases lining up with TRBD1. The CDR3 extends over 15 amino acids. J gave up 0 bases and V 6 bases, and 5 bases lay outside the gene matches. Germline lookup yields CDR1 MNHNY and CDR2 SVGAGI (reference sequence).

The rearrangement joins TRBV28 to TRBJ1-6, with D maybe TRBD1 (5 bases). The CDR3 runs to 18 residues. Germline V gives CDR1 MDHEN, CDR2 SYDVKM. Trimming removed 5 bases at V and 7 bases at J, with 24 bases between. CDR3 loop: CASSPTYGHHGANSPLHF. Written as DNA, the CDR3 is TGTGCCAGCAGTCCCACTTATGGACACCATGGGGCCAATTCACCCCTCCACTTT.

The rearrangement joins TRBV25-1 to TRBJ1-1; 7 bases line up with TRBD1. Germline V lookup: CDR1 MGHDK, CDR2 SYGVNS. V was clipped by 3 bases and J by 4 bases; unmatched bases: 11. The CDR3 runs 16 residues. The CDR3 DNA sequence: TGTGCCAGCAGTGACGCGATGACAGGGCTGGGCACTGAAGCTTTCTTT. Amino acids: CASSDAMTGLGTEAFF.

This clone was seen once. The chain employs TRBV11-2 and TRBJ1-1; no definite D call. Germline-derived CDR1 and CDR2 are SGHAT and FQNNGV. Trimming left V 0 bases short and J 6 bases short, with 14 bases between. The CDR3 has 15 residues. CDR3 bases: TGTGCCAGCAGCTTAGATCTAACAGATGGCTCTGAAGCTTTCTTT. This gives the protein CASSLDLTDGSEAFF.

This chain joins TRBV6-5 and TRBJ2-7, with unresolved D. CDR3 size: 15 residues. Trimming left V 4 bases short and J 9 bases short, with 22 bases between. CDR1 is MNHEY, CDR2 SVGAGI, per germline. The CDR3 DNA sequence: TGTGCCAGCAGTTCTGAATTCCGTGCGGCCGGCGGGCAGTACGTC. This translates into CASSSEFRAAGGQYV.

This chain links TRBV12-3 or TRBV12-4 with TRBJ1-2; D gene unclear. This CDR3 region has 12 residues. V lost 10 bases and J 4 bases, leaving 13 bases between the germline ends. The CDR3 region is CAISPGRYGYTF. CDR3 coding DNA: TGTGCCATATCTCCCGGTCGCTATGGCTACACCTTC.

The chain recombines TRBV30 with TRBJ1-1; D remains unclear. The CDR3 sequence is 12 residues long. V shed 5 bases and J shed 0 bases, with 7 bases lying between them. CDR1 GTSNPN and CDR2 SVGIG come from the germline V gene (reference sequence). The CDR3 reads CAWANMNTEAFF. The CDR3 coding sequence is TGTGCCTGGGCCAACATGAACACTGAAGCTTTCTTT.

This sequence joins TRBV12-3 or TRBV12-4 and TRBJ2-5; possible D gene TRBD1, 5 bases. The CDR3 sequence is 13 residues long. V gave up 2 bases and J gave up 3 bases, with 7 bases separating them. CDR3 amino acids: CASSLWGEETQYF. The CDR3 DNA reads TGTGCCAGCAGTTTATGGGGCGAAGAGACCCAGTACTTC.

This chain uses TRBV6-5 with TRBJ1-1, with a tentative D call TRBD1 (6 bases). The ends were cut back, 8 bases at V and 0 bases at J, with 13 bases in the middle. This CDR3 has 14 amino acids. Germline CDR1 is MNHEY and CDR2 is SVGAGI. The CDR3 here is CASRGAGMNTEAFF. The CDR3 DNA reads as TGTGCCAGCCGGGGGGCCGGCATGAACACTGAAGCTTTCTTT.

The J gene is TRBJ2-1, the V gene TRBV2; 7 nucleotides agree with TRBD2. The CDR3 has 10 residues. Germline CDR1 is SNHLY and CDR2 is FYNNEI. Trimming cost V 2 bases and J 15 bases; bases outside gene matches: 1. CDR3 region: CASSETSVFF. Here the CDR3 DNA reads TGTGCCAGCAGTGAAACTAGCGTGTTCTTC.

This sequence joins TRBV2 and TRBJ1-2, with 9 bases that match TRBD1. The germline V gene encodes CDR1 SNHLY and CDR2 FYNNEI. J lost 5 bases, V lost 5 bases, and 6 bases had no gene match. This CDR3 is built from 14 residues. The CDR3 region has the DNA TGTGCCAGCAGTTTGGAGGACAGGGGATATGGCTACACCTTC. Translation gives CASSLEDRGYGYTF.

This clone has a count of ten or more. The rearrangement uses TRBV10-3 and TRBJ1-1; possible D gene TRBD1, 5 bases. In germline, CDR1 is ENHRY, CDR2 SYGVKD. Trimming stripped 5 bases from V and 1 base from J, with 11 bases between. The CDR3 sequence is 14 residues long. CDR3 loop: CAISTTGTNTEAFF. The CDR3 nucleotides are TGTGCCATCAGTACTACAGGAACGAACACTGAAGCTTTCTTT.

A word on this clone: Distinct nucleotide sequences in the sample also encode this CDR3. The chain recombines TRBV5-1 with TRBJ2-4; TRBD1 aligns across 9 bases. The V and J ends lost 3 bases and 6 bases, in that order; junction bases with no gene match: 1. Germline V gives CDR1 SGHRS, CDR2 YFSETQ. The CDR3 covers 13 residues. The CDR3 spells CASSWGQGNIQYF. For the CDR3, the DNA is TGCGCCAGCAGCTGGGGACAGGGAAACATTCAGTACTTC. Based on the CDR3 plus reference TRBV5-1 and TRBJ2-4, the full variable domain is KAGVTQTPRYLIKTRGQQVTLSCSPISGHRSVSWYQQTPGQGLQFLFEYFSETQRNKGNFPGRFSGRQFSNSRSEMNVSTLELGDSALYLCASSWGQGNIQYFGAGTRLSVL.

The V and J genes are TRBV19 and TRBJ2-1; 11 bases are shared with TRBD2. Per the germline V gene, CDR1 is LNHDA and CDR2 is SQIVND (reference sequence). V trimming: 3 bases; J trimming: 8 bases; junction bases outside the gene matches: 9. This CDR3 comprises 16 residues. Written as DNA, the CDR3 is TGTGCCAGTAGTATGGGGATTAGCGGGAGGGCACATGAGCAGTTCTTC. Amino acids: CASSMGISGRAHEQFF. The variable domain in full, completed from reference TRBV19 and TRBJ2-1, reads DGGITQSPKYLFRKEGQNVTLSCEQNLNHDAMYWYRQDPGQGLRLIYYSQIVNDFQKGDIAEGYSVSREKKESFPLTVTSAQKNPTAFYLCASSMGISGRAHEQFFGPGTRLTVL.

The chain employs TRBV6-5 and TRBJ1-2; TRBD1 matches at 8 bases. Germline CDR1 MNHEY, CDR2 SVGAGI. V was pared by 7 bases and J by 4 bases, with 11 bases of the junction left unmatched. The CDR3 is 15 residues long. The CDR3 bases are TGTGCCAGCACCACATCTAGGACAGGGACCTATGGCTACACCTTC. Translated, it gives CASTTSRTGTYGYTF.

This chain joins TRBV27 and TRBJ1-1, with 12 bases aligning to TRBD1. The V and J ends lost 5 bases and 6 bases, in that order; junction bases with no gene match: 10. Germline V gene data show CDR1 as MNHEY and CDR2 as SMNVEV (reference sequence). This CDR3 region has 16 residues. Written as DNA, the CDR3 is TGTGCCAGCAGTCCCCCCGGGACAGGGGGCGCCGCTGAAGCTTTCTTT. Amino acid sequence: CASSPPGTGGAAEAFF.

The chain links TRBV11-2 to TRBJ2-5; 8 bases align to TRBD2. Germline V gene lookup returns CDR1 SGHAT and CDR2 FQNNGV. The CDR3 covers 15 residues. J lost 2 bases, V lost 4 bases, and 6 bases had no gene match. The DNA of the CDR3 is TGTGCCAGCAGCTCCGGCGGGGGGTCACAAGAGACCCAGTACTTC. This sequence encodes CASSSGGGSQETQYF.

For this clone: A read error may produce the germline difference seen at one junction end. The rearrangement joins TRBV3-1 (or the pseudogene TRBV3-2) to TRBJ1-4, with a tentative D call TRBD1 (6 bases). Per the germline V gene, CDR1 is LGHDT and CDR2 is YNNKEL (reference sequence). There are 15 residues in the CDR3. CDR3 amino acids: CSSSHRTEGAEKLFF. The CDR3 DNA sequence: TGTTCCAGCAGCCACAGGACAGAAGGGGCTGAAAAACTGTTTTTT.

V and J are TRBV7-9 and TRBJ1-1; TRBD1 might be the D (5 bases). The CDR3 spans 13 residues. Trimming stripped 1 base from V and 6 bases from J, with 9 bases between. CDR1 is SEHNR, CDR2 FQNEAQ, per germline (reference sequence). CDR3 nucleotides: TGTGCCAGCAGCTTAGGTGGGGCCGCTGAAGCTTTCTTT. Translating gives CASSLGGAAEAFF.

In its sample, this clone was seen once. V gene TRBV28 combines with J gene TRBJ1-5; 7 bases line up with TRBD1. The CDR3 sequence is 15 residues long. CDR1 is MDHEN, CDR2 SYDVKM, per germline. Trimming removed 7 bases from V and 5 bases from J; junction bases left unmatched: 11. CDR3 in DNA: TGTGCCAGCAATTTGCCGGACAGGAGTTATCAGCCCCAGCATTTT. It encodes CASNLPDRSYQPQHF.

This clone was seen a few times. This chain links TRBV12-3 or TRBV12-4 with TRBJ1-3, with D possibly being TRBD1 (5 bases). Trimming shortened V by 2 bases and J by 8 bases, and 10 bases separated the two germline ends. The CDR3 covers 13 residues. The CDR3 is CASSLQGLDTIYF. The CDR3 nucleotides are TGTGCCAGCAGTTTACAGGGATTGGACACCATATATTTT.

J is TRBJ1-4 and V is TRBV27; TRBD1 is a possible D gene (5 bases). The CDR3 totals 16 residues. V gave up 5 bases and J gave up 6 bases, with 19 bases separating them. Germline V lookup: CDR1 MNHEY, CDR2 SMNVEV (reference sequence). The CDR3 is CASSQAKGAPYEKLFF. The CDR3 region has the DNA TGTGCCAGCAGTCAAGCCAAAGGGGCGCCTTATGAAAAACTGTTTTTT.

The rearrangement links TRBV11-2 to TRBJ2-3; TRBD2 is a possible D gene (6 bases). Trimming removed 2 bases from V and 3 bases from J, with 21 bases in between. Germline V gives CDR1 SGHAT, CDR2 FQNNGV. The CDR3 is made up of 18 amino acids. CDR3 protein: CASSLSQSGTGFTDTQYF. The CDR3 region has the DNA TGTGCCAGCAGCTTAAGTCAATCCGGGACTGGATTTACAGATACGCAGTATTTT.

The V call is TRBV3-1 (or the pseudogene TRBV3-2), the J call TRBJ2-5; D unresolved. Deletions cut 2 bases from V and 2 bases from J, with 6 bases between. The CDR3 runs to 13 residues. Germline loops: CDR1 LGHDT, CDR2 YNNKEL (reference sequence). The DNA of the CDR3 is TGTGCCAGCAGCCAAATCCGGCAAGAGACCCAGTACTTC. Translating gives CASSQIRQETQYF.

This clone was detected a few times. This rearrangement joins TRBV19 to TRBJ1-1; D is unclear. The length of the CDR3 is 13 residues. Germline V lookup: CDR1 LNHDA, CDR2 SQIVND (reference sequence). Between the trimmed V and J ends, which lost 3 bases and 11 bases, there was a span of 16 bases. The CDR3 reads CASSINRGAAAFF. Here the CDR3 DNA reads TGTGCCAGTAGTATCAATAGAGGTGCTGCTGCTTTCTTT.